This T cell receptor (beta chain) was recovered during a study of T cell clusters in autoimmune cytopenias. CDR3 length equals 15 residues. Multiplex touch-down PCR amplified TRB using TRB-A and TRB-B pools in one tube. TCRdb derives one entry per CDR3 protein from the multiplex PCR reads, leaving out DNA. This table lists 9,500 to 15,000 distinct CDR3 sequences. TRB amplification used approximately 270 ng of peripheral blood genomic DNA. These data also featured in a second study, about T cell repertoires in aging, cancer and after chemotherapy. That investigation notes: Immunological memory after chemotherapy cannot be judged from the repertoire data.

Sequencing input: peripheral blood. This chain links TRBV12-3 or TRBV12-4 with TRBJ2-1; the D gene TCRdb calls, TRBD1, cannot be checked with no DNA. The source is a human donor in good health. The CDR3 is CASREGQGTYNEQFF.